Detailed here is one TCR beta chain. The source of the sample is a study of blood T cell repertoires in COVID-19. Study-wide background: Sites in the United States, Italy and Spain provided acute and convalescent COVID-19 samples. In each case, the material was cDNA or gDNA derived from T cells, B-cell-depleted T cells, or PBMCs.

J lost 1 base, V lost 7 bases, and 6 bases had no gene match. The CDR3 has 15 residues. Per the original methods: Estimated nucleated cell counts came from reference gene primer amplification. Data came from immunoSEQ multiplex PCR; TCRdb stores just in-frame clones and leaves some out. V, J and clone size are taken as reported in that table, and D and trimming were inferred from the DNA itself. The sample includes about 210,000 clones, roughly 82% of them seen just once. This receptor was taken from a man between 45 and 60 years old with active or convalescent COVID-19. The specimen sequenced was peripheral blood. The rearrangement joins TRBV23-1 to TRBJ1-5; 8 bases fit TRBD1. TRBV23-1 is an ORF; its function is uncertain. The CDR3 sequence is CASNPTGVSNQPQHF. The CDR3 DNA sequence: TGCGCCAGCAACCCGACAGGGGTGAGCAATCAGCCCCAGCATTTT.